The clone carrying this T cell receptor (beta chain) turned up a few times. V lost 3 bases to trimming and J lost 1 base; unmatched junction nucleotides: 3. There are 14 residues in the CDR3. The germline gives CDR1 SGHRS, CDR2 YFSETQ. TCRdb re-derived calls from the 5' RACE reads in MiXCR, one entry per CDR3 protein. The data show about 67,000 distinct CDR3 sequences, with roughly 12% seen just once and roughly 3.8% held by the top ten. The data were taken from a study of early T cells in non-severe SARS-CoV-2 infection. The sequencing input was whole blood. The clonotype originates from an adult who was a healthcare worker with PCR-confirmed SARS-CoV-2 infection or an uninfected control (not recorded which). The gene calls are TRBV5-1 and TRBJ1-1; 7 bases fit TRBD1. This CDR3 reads CASSWGQTNTEAFF. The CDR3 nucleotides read TGCGCCAGCAGCTGGGGACAGACGAACACTGAAGCTTTCTTT.